What follows describes a single T cell receptor (beta chain). Its antigen specificity is not known. No much larger clone exists at a distance of one base, and base qualities are not known. One collaborating source in Seattle enrolled patients while the patients were actively infected and followed the patients over time throughout the course of disease. Each collaborating institution followed its own protocols to collect whole blood in K2EDTA tubes. For TCRbeta analysis, collaborator samples were shipped as frozen whole blood, as isolated PBMCs, or as DNA extracted from either sample type. This specimen belongs to a study of blood T cell repertoires in COVID-19 (dated by TCRdb to 2020 to 2022). Background for the entire study: The collaborator samples originated in the United States, Italy and Spain and spanned the acute and convalescent phases of COVID-19. A freely available public database, intended as a resource for researchers studying the immune response to SARS-CoV-2, is where the repertoires were released. The sample metadata nearly always contained a de-identified subject ID, COVID-19 status, age in years and sex. The material from the prospective study consisted of cDNA or gDNA derived from T cells, B-cell-depleted T cells, or PBMCs. Where available, HLA class I and class II types were obtained from metadata supplied by the sample provider rather than from assay-based typing. Subjects who had been exposed to COVID-19, were actively infected with it, or had recovered from it provided the deeply sampled blood TCRbeta repertoires that made up the dataset. Samples came from the ongoing ImmuneRACE study (first 160 participants) plus 1,254 subjects from 6 global collaborators. What the authors observed across the whole study: Clinical and demographic metadata were provided uncurated, with the amount varying by source and participant.

The immunoSEQ Assay, a bias-controlled multiplex PCR, was used to amplify TCRbeta CDR3 regions from genomic DNA. Regarding the original processing steps: Nucleated cell counts per sample were estimated from amplification of reference gene primers within the assay. To quantify the absolute abundance of each unique TCRbeta CDR3 rearrangement, sequence reads were collapsed and filtered. For each sample, productive Simpson clonality was calculated as the square root of Simpson's diversity index over productive rearrangements. Sourced from immuneACCESS, this table was stored by TCRdb with only in-frame sequences that have V and J called. A share of the clones is absent; for the studies checked, an unresolved V gene accounts for under half, and the remainder has no known explanation. D and trimming were read from the DNA, whereas the V and J calls and clone size are those reported in that table. Across this sample there are around 400,000 clones, with around 87% seen only once. The top ten clonotypes cover 10% of the sample.

V is cut back by 6 bases and J by 5 bases, with 5 bases in the junction unmatched. CDR1 and CDR2 were assigned from the germline V gene as SNHLY and FYNNEI. There are 14 amino acids in the CDR3, from cysteine to phenylalanine inclusive. The CDR3 DNA has 42 bases and is translated from base 1. Sequenced material: peripheral blood. Recombination joined TRBV2 with TRBJ2-3, with 10 bases in between that match TRBD1. The sequence derives from a woman aged 25 to 39 with COVID-19, enrolled during active disease. Read as DNA, the sequence is TGTGCCAGCAGAAGACAGGGGGCCATAGATACGCAGTATTTT. Translated, this gives CASRRQGAIDTQYF. Reference TRBV2 and TRBJ2-3 proteins supply the regions before and after the CDR3; the full variable domain is: EPEVTQTPSHQVTQMGQEVILRCVPISNHLYFYWYRQILGQKVEFLVSFYNNEISEKSEIFDDQFSVERPDGSNFTLKIRSTKLEDSAMYFCASRRQGAIDTQYFGPGTRLTVL.